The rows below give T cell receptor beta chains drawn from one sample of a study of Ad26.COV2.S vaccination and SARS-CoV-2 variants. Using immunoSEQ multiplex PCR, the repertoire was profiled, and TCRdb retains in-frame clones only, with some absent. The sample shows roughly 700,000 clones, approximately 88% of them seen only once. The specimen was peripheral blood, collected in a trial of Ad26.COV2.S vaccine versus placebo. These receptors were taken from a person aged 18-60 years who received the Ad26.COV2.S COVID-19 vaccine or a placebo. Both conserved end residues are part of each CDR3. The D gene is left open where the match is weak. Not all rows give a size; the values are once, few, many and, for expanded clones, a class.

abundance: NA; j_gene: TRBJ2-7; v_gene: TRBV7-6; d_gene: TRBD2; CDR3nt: TGTGCCAGCAGCCCCCAAGTAGGCGGGAGGGCCGGGGAGCAGTACTTC; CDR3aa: CASSPQVGGRAGEQYF
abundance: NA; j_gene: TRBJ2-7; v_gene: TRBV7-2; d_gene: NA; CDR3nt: TGTGCCAGCAGATCAGGGGCGGGCTCCTACGAGCAGTACTTC; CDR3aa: CASRSGAGSYEQYF
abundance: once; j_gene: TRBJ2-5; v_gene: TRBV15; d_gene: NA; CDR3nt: TGTGCCACCAGCAAAGACGGGAAGGTAGAGACCCAGTACTTC; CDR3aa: CATSKDGKVETQYF
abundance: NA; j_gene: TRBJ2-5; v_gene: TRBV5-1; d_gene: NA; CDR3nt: TGCGCCAGCAGCCCACTGGACCCCACAACCCAAGAGACCCAGTACTTC; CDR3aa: CASSPLDPTTQETQYF
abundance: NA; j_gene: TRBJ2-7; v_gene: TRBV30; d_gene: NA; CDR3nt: TGTGCCTGGAGCCTAGGCCCCTACGAGCAGTACTTC; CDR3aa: CAWSLGPYEQYF
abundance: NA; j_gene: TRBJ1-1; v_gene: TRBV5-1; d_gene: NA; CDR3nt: TGCGCCAGCAGCTTGGCAGGAGGGCAGGGGGCTTTCTTT; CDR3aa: CASSLAGGQGAFF
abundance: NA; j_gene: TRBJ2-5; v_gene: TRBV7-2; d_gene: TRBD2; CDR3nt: TGTGCCAGCAGCTTAGCACTAGCGGGGGGCCTCACTCAAGAGACCCAGTACTTC; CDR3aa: CASSLALAGGLTQETQYF
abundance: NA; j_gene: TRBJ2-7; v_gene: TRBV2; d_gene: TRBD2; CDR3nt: TGTGCCAGCAGTTCACTAGCGGGGACCTACGAGCAGTACTTC; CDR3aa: CASSSLAGTYEQYF
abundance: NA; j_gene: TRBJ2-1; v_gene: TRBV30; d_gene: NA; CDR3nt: TGTGCCTGGAGTACGGGCTACAATAAGCAGTTCTTC; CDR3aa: CAWSTGYNKQFF
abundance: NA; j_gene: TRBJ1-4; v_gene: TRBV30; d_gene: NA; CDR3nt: TGTGCCTGGATGAAGGGAGTAAAACTGTTTTTT; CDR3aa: CAWMKGVKLFF
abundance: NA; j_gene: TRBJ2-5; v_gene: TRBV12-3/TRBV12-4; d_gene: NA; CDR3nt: TGTGCCAGCAGTTTAGCTCAAGAGACCCAGTACTTC; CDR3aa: CASSLAQETQYF
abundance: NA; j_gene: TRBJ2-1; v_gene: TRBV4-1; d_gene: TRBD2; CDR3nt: TGCGCCAGCAGCCAAGATACAGCGGGAGGGCGCAATGAGCAGTTCTTC; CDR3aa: CASSQDTAGGRNEQFF
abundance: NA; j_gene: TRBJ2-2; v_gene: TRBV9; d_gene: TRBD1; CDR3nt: TGTGCCAGCAGCCCACAGGGGGCAAGCACCGGGGAGCTGTTTTTT; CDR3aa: CASSPQGASTGELFF